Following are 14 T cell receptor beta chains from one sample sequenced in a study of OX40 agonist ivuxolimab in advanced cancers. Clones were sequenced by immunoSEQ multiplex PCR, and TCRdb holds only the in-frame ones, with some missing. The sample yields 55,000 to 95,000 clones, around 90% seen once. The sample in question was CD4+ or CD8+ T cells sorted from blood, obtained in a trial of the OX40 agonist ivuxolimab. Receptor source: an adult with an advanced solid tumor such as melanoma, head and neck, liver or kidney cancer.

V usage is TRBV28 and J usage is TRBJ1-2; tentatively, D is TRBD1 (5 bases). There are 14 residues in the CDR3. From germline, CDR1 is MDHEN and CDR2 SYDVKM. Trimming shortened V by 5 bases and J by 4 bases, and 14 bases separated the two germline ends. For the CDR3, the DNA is TGTGCCAGCAGTCCTAGACGACAGTTCTATGGCTACACCTTC. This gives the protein CASSPRRQFYGYTF.

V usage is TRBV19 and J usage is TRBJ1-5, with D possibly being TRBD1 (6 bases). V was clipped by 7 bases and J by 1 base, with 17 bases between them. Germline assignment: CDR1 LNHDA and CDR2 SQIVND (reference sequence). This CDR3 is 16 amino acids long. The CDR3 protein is CASKGGGVGSNQPQHF. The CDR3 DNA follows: TGTGCCAGTAAGGGGGGGGGAGTAGGAAGCAATCAGCCCCAGCATTTT.

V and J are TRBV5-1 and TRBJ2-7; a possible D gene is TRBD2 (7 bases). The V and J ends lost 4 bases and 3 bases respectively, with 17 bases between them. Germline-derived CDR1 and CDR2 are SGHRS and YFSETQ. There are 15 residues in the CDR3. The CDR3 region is CASSRGRDGSYEQYF. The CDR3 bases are TGCGCCAGCAGCAGGGGGAGGGATGGGAGCTACGAGCAGTACTTC. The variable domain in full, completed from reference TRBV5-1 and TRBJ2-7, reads KAGVTQTPRYLIKTRGQQVTLSCSPISGHRSVSWYQQTPGQGLQFLFEYFSETQRNKGNFPGRFSGRQFSNSRSEMNVSTLELGDSALYLCASSRGRDGSYEQYFGPGTRLTVT.

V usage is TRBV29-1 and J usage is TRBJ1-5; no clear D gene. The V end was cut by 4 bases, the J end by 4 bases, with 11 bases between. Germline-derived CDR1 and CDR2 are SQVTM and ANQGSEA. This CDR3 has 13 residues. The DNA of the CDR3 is TGCAGCGTTGCCGGACTGGATAATCAGCCCCAGCATTTT. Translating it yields CSVAGLDNQPQHF.

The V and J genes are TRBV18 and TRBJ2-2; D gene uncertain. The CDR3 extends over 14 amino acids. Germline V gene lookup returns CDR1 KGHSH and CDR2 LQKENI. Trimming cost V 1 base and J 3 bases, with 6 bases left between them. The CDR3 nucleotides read TGTGCCAGCTCACCACGTCGGGACACCGGGGAGCTGTTTTTT. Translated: CASSPRRDTGELFF.

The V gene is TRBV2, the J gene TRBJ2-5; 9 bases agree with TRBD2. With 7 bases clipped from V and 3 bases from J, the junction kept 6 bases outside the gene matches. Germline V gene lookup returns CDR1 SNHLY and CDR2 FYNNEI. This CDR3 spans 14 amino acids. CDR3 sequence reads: CASMRGGEKETQYF. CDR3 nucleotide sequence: TGTGCCAGCATGCGGGGGGGGGAAAAAGAGACCCAGTACTTC.

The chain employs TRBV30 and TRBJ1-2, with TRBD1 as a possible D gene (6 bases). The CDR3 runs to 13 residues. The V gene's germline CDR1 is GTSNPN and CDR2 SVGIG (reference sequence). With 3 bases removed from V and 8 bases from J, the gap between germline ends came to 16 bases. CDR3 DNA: TGTGCCTGGAGGACCGCCGGGACATTCGGCTACACCTTC. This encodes CAWRTAGTFGYTF.

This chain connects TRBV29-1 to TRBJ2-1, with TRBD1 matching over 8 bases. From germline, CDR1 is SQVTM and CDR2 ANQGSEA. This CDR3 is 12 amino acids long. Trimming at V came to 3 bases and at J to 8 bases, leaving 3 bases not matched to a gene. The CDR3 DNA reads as TGCAGCGTTGACGTGACAGGGGATGAGCAGTTCTTC. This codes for CSVDVTGDEQFF.

The CDR3 reads CASSPRAVGTEAFF. The CDR3 DNA reads TGTGCCAGCTCACCCCGGGCCGTCGGCACTGAAGCTTTCTTT. This rearrangement joins TRBV18 to TRBJ1-1, with D uncertain. Trimming cost V 3 bases and J 4 bases, with 12 bases left between them. Germline CDR1 and CDR2: KGHSH and LQKENI. The CDR3 sequence is 14 residues long.

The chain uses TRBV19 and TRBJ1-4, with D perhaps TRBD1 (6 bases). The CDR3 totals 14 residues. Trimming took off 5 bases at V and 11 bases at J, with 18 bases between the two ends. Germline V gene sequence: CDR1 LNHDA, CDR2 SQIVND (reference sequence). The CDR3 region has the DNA TGTGCCAGTAGTCTTACAGGGAAAAGTGGTAAACTGTTTTTT. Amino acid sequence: CASSLTGKSGKLFF.

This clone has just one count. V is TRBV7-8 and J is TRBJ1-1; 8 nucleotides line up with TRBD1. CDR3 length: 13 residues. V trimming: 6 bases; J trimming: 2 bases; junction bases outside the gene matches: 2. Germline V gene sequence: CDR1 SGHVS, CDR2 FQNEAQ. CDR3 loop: CASSSGGNTEAFF. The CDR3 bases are TGTGCCAGCAGTTCAGGGGGCAACACTGAAGCTTTCTTT. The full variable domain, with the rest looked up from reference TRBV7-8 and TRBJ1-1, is GAGVSQSPRYKVAKRGQDVALRCDPISGHVSLFWYQQALGQGPEFLTYFQNEAQLDKSGLPSDRFFAERPEGSVSTLKIQRTQQEDSAVYLCASSSGGNTEAFFGQGTRLTVV.

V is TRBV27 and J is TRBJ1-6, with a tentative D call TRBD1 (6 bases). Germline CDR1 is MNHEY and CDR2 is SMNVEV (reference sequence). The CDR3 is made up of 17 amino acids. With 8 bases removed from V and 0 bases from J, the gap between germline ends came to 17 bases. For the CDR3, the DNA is TGTGCCAGCCCCCCCCCGACAGGCAGCTCCTATAATTCACCCCTCCACTTT. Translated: CASPPPTGSSYNSPLHF.

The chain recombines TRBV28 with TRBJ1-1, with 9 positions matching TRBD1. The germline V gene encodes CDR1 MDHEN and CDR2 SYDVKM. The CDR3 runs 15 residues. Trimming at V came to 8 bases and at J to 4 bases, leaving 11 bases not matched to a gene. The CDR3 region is CASLQGAGLVTEAFF. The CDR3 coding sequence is TGTGCCAGCCTACAGGGGGCGGGTTTGGTCACTGAAGCTTTCTTT.

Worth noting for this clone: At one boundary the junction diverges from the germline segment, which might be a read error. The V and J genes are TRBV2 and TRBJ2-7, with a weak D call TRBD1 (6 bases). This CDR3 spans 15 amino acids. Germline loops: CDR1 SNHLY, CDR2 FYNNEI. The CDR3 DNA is TGTGCCAGCAGTGAAGTAGGTGGGGGCTCCTACAAGCAGTACTTC. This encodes CASSEVGGGSYKQYF.